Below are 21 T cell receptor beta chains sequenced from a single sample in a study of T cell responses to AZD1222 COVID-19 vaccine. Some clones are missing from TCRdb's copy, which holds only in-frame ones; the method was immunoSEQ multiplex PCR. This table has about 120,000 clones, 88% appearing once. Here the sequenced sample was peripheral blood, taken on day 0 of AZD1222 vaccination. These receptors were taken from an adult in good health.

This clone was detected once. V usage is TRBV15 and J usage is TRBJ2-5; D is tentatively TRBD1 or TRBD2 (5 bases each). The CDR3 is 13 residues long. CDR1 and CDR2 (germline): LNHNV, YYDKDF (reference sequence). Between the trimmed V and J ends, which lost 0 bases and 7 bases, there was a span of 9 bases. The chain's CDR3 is CATSREGVATQYF. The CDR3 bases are TGTGCCACCAGCAGAGAGGGGGTAGCGACCCAGTACTTC.

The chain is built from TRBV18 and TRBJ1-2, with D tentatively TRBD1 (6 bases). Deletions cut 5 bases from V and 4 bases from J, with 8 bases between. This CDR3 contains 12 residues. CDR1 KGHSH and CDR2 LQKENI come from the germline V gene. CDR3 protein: CASSSGVYGYTF. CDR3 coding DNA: TGTGCCAGCTCATCAGGGGTCTATGGCTACACCTTC.

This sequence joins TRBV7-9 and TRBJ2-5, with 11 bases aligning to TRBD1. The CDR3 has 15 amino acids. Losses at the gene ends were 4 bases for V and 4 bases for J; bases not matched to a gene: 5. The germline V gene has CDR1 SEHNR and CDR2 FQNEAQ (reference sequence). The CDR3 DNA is TGTGCCAGCAGCTCTAGGGACAGGGGGACAGAGACCCAGTACTTC. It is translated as CASSSRDRGTETQYF.

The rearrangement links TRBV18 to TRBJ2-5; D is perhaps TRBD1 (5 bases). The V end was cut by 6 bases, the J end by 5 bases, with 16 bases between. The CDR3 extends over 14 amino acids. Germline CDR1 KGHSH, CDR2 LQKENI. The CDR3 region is CASSRSRVPETQYF. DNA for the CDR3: TGTGCCAGCTCTCGTAGCAGGGTACCGGAGACCCAGTACTTC.

The CDR3 here is CASSIGGLPEGYTF. CDR3 bases: TGTGCCAGTAGTATTGGGGGGCTGCCAGAGGGCTACACCTTC. V gene TRBV19 combines with J gene TRBJ1-2, with D tentatively TRBD1 (6 bases). V shed 3 bases and J shed 8 bases, with 16 bases lying between them. CDR1 LNHDA and CDR2 SQIVND come from the germline V gene (reference sequence). The CDR3 length is 14 residues.

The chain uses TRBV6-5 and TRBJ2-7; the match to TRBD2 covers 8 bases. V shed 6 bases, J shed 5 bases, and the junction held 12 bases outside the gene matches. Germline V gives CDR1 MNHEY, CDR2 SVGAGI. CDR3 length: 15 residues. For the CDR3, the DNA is TGTGCCAGCAGGCGGGGGGAGGGCCCCCTGGACGAGCAGTACTTC. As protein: CASRRGEGPLDEQYF.

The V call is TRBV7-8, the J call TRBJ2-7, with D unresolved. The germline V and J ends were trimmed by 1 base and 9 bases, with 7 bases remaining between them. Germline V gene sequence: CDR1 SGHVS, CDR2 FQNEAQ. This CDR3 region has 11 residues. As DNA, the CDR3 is TGTGCCAGCAGCTTAGGACGGGCGCAGTACTTC. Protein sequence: CASSLGRAQYF.

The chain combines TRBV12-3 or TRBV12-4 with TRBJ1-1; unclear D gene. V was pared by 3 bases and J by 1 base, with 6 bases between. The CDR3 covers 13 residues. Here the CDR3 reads CASSFHRNTEAFF. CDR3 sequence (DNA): TGTGCCAGCAGTTTTCACAGGAACACTGAAGCTTTCTTT.

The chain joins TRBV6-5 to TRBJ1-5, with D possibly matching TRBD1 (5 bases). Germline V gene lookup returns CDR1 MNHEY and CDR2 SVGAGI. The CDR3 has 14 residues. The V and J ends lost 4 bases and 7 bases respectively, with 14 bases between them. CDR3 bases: TGTGCCAGCAGTTTGGAAGGGGTGGGGCAGCCCCAGCATTTT. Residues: CASSLEGVGQPQHF.

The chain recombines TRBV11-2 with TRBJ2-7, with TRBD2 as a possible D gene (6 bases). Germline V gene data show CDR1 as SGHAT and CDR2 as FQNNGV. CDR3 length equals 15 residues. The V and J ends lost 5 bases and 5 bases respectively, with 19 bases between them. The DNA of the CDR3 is TGTGCCAGCAGCCACCGCGGCGGGGCGGCTCACGAGCAGTACTTC. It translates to CASSHRGGAAHEQYF. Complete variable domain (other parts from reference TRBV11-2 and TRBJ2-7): EAGVAQSPRYKIIEKRQSVAFWCNPISGHATLYWYQQILGQGPKLLIQFQNNGVVDDSQLPKDRFSAERLKGVDSTLKIQPAKLEDSAVYLCASSHRGGAAHEQYFGPGTRLTVT.

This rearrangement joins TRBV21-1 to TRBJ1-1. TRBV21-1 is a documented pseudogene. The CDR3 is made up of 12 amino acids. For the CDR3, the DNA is TGTGCCAGCAGCAAATACCCCTTAAGAGCTTTCTTT. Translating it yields CASSKYPLRAFF.

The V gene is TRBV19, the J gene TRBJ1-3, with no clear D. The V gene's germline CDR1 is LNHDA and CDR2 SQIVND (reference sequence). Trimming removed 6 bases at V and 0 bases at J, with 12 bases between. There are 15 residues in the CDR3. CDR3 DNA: TGTGCCAGTAGATCGCGTCCAGCCTCTGGAAACACCATATATTTT. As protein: CASRSRPASGNTIYF.

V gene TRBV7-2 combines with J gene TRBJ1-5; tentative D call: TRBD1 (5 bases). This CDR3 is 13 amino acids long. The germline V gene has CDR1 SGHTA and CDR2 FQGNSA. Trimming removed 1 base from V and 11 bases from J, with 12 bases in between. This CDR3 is CASSLVWGEAQHF. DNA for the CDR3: TGTGCCAGCAGCTTAGTTTGGGGGGAGGCCCAGCATTTT.

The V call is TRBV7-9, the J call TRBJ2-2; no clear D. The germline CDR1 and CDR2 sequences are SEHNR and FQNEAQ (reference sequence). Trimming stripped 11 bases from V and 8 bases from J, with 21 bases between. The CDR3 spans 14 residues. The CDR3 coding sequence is TGTGCCCCCAGGTGGGCTGAGTCATCAGGGGAGCTGTTTTTT. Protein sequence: CAPRWAESSGELFF.

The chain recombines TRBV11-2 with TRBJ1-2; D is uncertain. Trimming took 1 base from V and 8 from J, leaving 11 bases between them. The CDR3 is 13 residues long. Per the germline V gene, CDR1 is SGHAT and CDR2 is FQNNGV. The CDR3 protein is CASSLASSGGYTF. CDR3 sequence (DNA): TGTGCCAGCAGCTTAGCTTCGAGTGGGGGCTACACCTTC.

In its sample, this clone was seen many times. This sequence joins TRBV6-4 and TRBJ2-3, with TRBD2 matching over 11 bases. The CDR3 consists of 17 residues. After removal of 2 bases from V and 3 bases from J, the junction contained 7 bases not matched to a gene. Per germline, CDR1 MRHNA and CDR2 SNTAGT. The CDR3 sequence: CASSDQIAGGPTDTQYF. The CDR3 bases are TGTGCCAGCAGTGACCAGATAGCGGGGGGGCCGACAGATACGCAGTATTTT.

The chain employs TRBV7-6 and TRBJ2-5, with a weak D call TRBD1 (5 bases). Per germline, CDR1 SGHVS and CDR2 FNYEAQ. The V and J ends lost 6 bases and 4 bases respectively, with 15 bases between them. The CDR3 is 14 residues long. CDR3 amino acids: CASRRQGSGETQYF. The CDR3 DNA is TGTGCCAGCAGGAGGCAGGGCTCGGGAGAGACCCAGTACTTC.

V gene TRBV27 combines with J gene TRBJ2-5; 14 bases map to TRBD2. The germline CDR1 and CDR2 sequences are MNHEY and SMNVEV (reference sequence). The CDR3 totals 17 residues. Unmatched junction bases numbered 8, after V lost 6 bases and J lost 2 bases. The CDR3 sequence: CASRLGLAGGQQETQYF. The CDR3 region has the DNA TGTGCCAGCAGACTAGGACTAGCGGGGGGTCAACAAGAGACCCAGTACTTC.

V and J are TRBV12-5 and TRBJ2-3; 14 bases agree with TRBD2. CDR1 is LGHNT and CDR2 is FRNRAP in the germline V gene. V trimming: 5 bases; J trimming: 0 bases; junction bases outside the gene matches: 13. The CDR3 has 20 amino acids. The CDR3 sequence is CASGAGLTSGGAVSTDTQYF. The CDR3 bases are TGTGCTAGTGGTGCCGGGCTGACTAGCGGGGGGGCGGTCAGCACAGATACGCAGTATTTT.

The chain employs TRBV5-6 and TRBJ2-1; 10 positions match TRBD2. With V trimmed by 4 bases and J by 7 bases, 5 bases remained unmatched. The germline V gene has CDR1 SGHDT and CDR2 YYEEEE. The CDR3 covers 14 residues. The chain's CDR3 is CASSQGLASNEQFF. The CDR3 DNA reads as TGTGCCAGCAGCCAGGGACTAGCGTCGAATGAGCAGTTCTTC.

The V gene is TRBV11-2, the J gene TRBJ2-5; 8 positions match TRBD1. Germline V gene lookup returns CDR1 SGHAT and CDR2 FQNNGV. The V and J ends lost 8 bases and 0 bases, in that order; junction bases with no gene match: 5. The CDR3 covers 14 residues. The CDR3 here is CASVKDRDQETQYF. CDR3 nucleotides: TGTGCCAGCGTCAAGGACAGGGACCAAGAGACCCAGTACTTC.